This T cell receptor beta chain was observed in a study of shared clonotypes between healthy human individuals. General study findings and limits: Only blood was sampled; tissue repertoires likely differ. Shared clonotypes: roughly 4.5% naive CD4, around 4% naive CD8, less than 2.5% memory CD4, approximately 0.41% memory CD8.

The donors were adults (healthy and HIV-negative) with no recent acute infections or vaccinations. All participating donors were Caucasian adults from Nashville, Tennessee. Worth noting for this clone: Its antigen is still unknown. This sample also contains other DNA sequences that code for the same CDR3.

Germline CDR1 and CDR2: SGHTA and FQGTGA. CDR3 length: 13 amino acids. V was clipped by 3 bases and J by 3 bases; unmatched bases: 0. Sequencing used immunoSEQ multiplex PCR; TCRdb keeps in-frame clones, though not all of them. This sample has some 2.3 million clones, with more than 80% found just once. Sequencing used naive CD4+ T cells from PBMCs. Subset reported: CD45RA+ positively selected. This TCR came from a man between 18 and 35 years old in good health. Some clones in this sample may be carry-over from other donors' samples. The J gene is TRBJ2-7, the V gene TRBV7-3, with 9 bases fitting TRBD2. CDR3 sequence reads: CASSLTSGYEQYF. For the CDR3, the DNA is TGTGCCAGCAGCTTGACTAGCGGCTACGAGCAGTACTTC.